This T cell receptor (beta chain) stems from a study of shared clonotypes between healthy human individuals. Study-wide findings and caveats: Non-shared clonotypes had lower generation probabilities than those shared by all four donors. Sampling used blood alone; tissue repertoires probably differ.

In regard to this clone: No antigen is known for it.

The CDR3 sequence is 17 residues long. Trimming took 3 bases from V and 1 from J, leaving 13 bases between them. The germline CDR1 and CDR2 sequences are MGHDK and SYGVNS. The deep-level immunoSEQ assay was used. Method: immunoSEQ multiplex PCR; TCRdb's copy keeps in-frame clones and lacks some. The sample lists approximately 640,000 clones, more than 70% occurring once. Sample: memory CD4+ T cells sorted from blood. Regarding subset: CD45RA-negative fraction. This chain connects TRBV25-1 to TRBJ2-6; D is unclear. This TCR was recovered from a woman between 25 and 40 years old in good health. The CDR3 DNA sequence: TGTGCCAGCAGTGACACCCAATCCGCGTCTGGGGCCAACGTCCTGACTTTC. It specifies CASSDTQSASGANVLTF.